Each of the 32 T cell receptor beta chains below was sequenced from the same sample in a study of T cell repertoires and HLA-DP antigens. TCRdb's copy holds only in-frame clones and misses some; the assay was immunoSEQ multiplex PCR. The profile covers over 100,000 clones, with approximately 92% appearing a single time and about 0.27% taken by the ten largest. Antigens of these TCRs are unknown. The sequenced material came from CD4+ T cells from PBMCs. These receptors were collected from a woman aged 18 to 35 in good health and CMV-seronegative.

DNA of the CDR3: TGTGCCAGCTCACCAGTGGGACAGGGGAACACCGGGGAGCTGTTTTTT. Amino acids: CASSPVGQGNTGELFF. The chain recombines TRBV18 with TRBJ2-2, with 9 bases that match TRBD1. The germline gives CDR1 KGHSH, CDR2 LQKENI. There are 16 residues in the CDR3. The ends lost 2 bases at V and 1 base at J; junction bases unmatched: 2. The complete variable domain, with remaining parts taken from reference TRBV18 and TRBJ2-2, reads NAGVMQNPRHLVRRRGQEARLRCSPMKGHSHVYWYRQLPEEGLKFMVYLQKENIIDESGMPKERFSAEFPKEGPSILRIQQVVRGDSAAYFCASSPVGQGNTGELFFGEGSRLTVL.

The chain joins TRBV4-1 to TRBJ2-2, with D possibly TRBD2 on 6 matching bases. V was shortened by 2 bases and J by 5 bases, with 12 bases between the two germline ends. This CDR3 region has 15 residues. Germline CDR1 is MGHRA and CDR2 is YSYEKL. This CDR3 reads CASSQRSGETGELFF. CDR3 in DNA: TGCGCCAGCAGCCAACGGTCGGGAGAAACCGGGGAGCTGTTTTTT.

This chain joins TRBV2 and TRBJ1-1; D remains unclear. This CDR3 is 13 amino acids long. From germline, CDR1 is SNHLY and CDR2 FYNNEI. With 2 bases removed from V and 2 bases from J, the gap between germline ends came to 6 bases. CDR3 DNA sequence: TGTGCCAGCAGTGAAATGCCCAACACTGAAGCTTTCTTT. Residues: CASSEMPNTEAFF.

This chain links TRBV7-9 with TRBJ2-3; perhaps TRBD1 as D (5 bases). The CDR3 runs 16 residues. Germline V gene lookup returns CDR1 SEHNR and CDR2 FQNEAQ (reference sequence). V was trimmed by 7 bases and J by 4 bases, leaving 21 bases between them. The CDR3, as DNA: TGTGCCAGCACCCCAAATCCGCAGGGTGGGTCAGATACGCAGTATTTT. Amino acids: CASTPNPQGGSDTQYF.

The rearrangement links TRBV10-1 to TRBJ2-5, with 11 positions matching TRBD2. Looked up from germline, CDR1 is WNHNN and CDR2 is SYGVQD (reference sequence). The length of the CDR3 is 16 residues. V lost 3 bases, J lost 5 bases, and 8 bases stayed unmatched. The DNA for the CDR3 is TGCGCCAGCAGTGACTCTAGCGGGAGGCCGGGGGAGACCCAGTACTTC. It encodes CASSDSSGRPGETQYF.

The chain links TRBV6-5 to TRBJ2-7, with D perhaps TRBD1 (6 bases). Germline-derived CDR1 and CDR2 are MNHEY and SVGAGI. The CDR3 runs 15 residues. V was clipped by 0 bases and J by 2 bases, with 11 bases between them. The CDR3 region has the DNA TGTGCCAGCAGTTACTCCGCCAGGGGTACCTACGAGCAGTACTTC. Protein sequence: CASSYSARGTYEQYF.

Notes on this clone: At one of its ends the junction is not consistent with the germline gene, which may arise from a read error. The rearrangement uses TRBV28 and TRBJ2-7; 8 bases match TRBD1. Germline-derived CDR1 and CDR2 are MDHEN and SYDVKM. The CDR3 extends over 10 amino acids. The CDR3 sequence: CASLGQGVNF. The CDR3 DNA reads TGTGCCAGCCTCGGACAGGGCGTGAACTTC.

This chain uses TRBV10-3 with TRBJ2-1; possible D gene TRBD1, 5 bases. Germline V gene lookup returns CDR1 ENHRY and CDR2 SYGVKD. V was cut by 2 bases and J by 2 bases, with 10 bases left in between. There are 15 residues in the CDR3. The CDR3 DNA follows: TGTGCCATCAGTGAGGTGCCAGGGACCTACAATGAGCAGTTCTTC. Translated: CAISEVPGTYNEQFF.

The chain couples TRBV29-1 to TRBJ1-2; TRBD1 might be the D (5 bases). The germline V gene has CDR1 SQVTM and CDR2 ANQGSEA. V lost 4 bases and J lost 4, with 13 bases in between. This CDR3 region has 13 residues. The CDR3: CSVAERQGYGYTF. CDR3 bases: TGCAGCGTTGCAGAAAGGCAGGGCTATGGCTACACCTTC.

The chain carries TRBV27 and TRBJ1-3, with 7 nucleotides matching TRBD1. The germline CDR1 and CDR2 sequences are MNHEY and SMNVEV (reference sequence). CDR3 size: 15 residues. Losses at the gene ends were 0 bases for V and 4 bases for J; bases not matched to a gene: 3. CDR3 nucleotide sequence: TGTGCCAGCAGTTTATCTCCGGGACAGGGAAACACCATATATTTT. Encoded protein: CASSLSPGQGNTIYF.

This clone showed up just once. V gene TRBV18 combines with J gene TRBJ2-1, with no clear D. The CDR3 covers 13 residues. V was trimmed by 6 bases and J by 5 bases, leaving 11 bases between them. Germline-derived CDR1 and CDR2 are KGHSH and LQKENI. The CDR3 nucleotides are TGTGCCAGCTCCCCTTCTCAGAACAATGAGCAGTTCTTC. Protein sequence: CASSPSQNNEQFF. Drawing the rest from reference TRBV18 and TRBJ2-1, the complete variable domain is NAGVMQNPRHLVRRRGQEARLRCSPMKGHSHVYWYRQLPEEGLKFMVYLQKENIIDESGMPKERFSAEFPKEGPSILRIQQVVRGDSAAYFCASSPSQNNEQFFGPGTRLTVL.

The rearrangement joins TRBV7-9 to TRBJ2-1, with 10 bases identical to TRBD2. From germline, CDR1 is SEHNR and CDR2 FQNEAQ (reference sequence). The V and J ends lost 1 base and 9 bases, in that order; junction bases with no gene match: 6. The CDR3 runs to 15 residues. Written as DNA, the CDR3 is TGTGCCAGCAGCTTAGGGCTAGCGGGAGTCGGTGAGCAGTTCTTC. Protein: CASSLGLAGVGEQFF.

The chain couples TRBV6-6 to TRBJ1-6; TRBD1 matches at 9 bases. CDR3 length: 15 residues. V was pared by 0 bases and J by 11 bases, with 5 bases of the junction left unmatched. Germline values: CDR1 MNHNY, CDR2 SVGAGI (reference sequence). CDR3 sequence reads: CASSYSTGGKAPLHF. The DNA of the CDR3 is TGTGCCAGCAGTTACTCCACAGGGGGCAAGGCACCCCTCCACTTT.

The chain recombines TRBV7-6 with TRBJ2-5; D gene unclear. This CDR3 comprises 12 residues. The V end was cut by 4 bases, the J end by 1 base, with 4 bases between. CDR1 and CDR2 (germline): SGHVS, FNYEAQ. In nucleotides, the CDR3 is TGTGCCAGCAGCTCGCCCCAAGAGACCCAGTACTTC. Encoded protein: CASSSPQETQYF.

CDR3: CASSRTSGSNNEQFF. The CDR3 DNA is TGTGCCAGCAGCCGGACTAGCGGGAGCAACAATGAGCAGTTCTTC. The chain combines TRBV7-9 with TRBJ2-1, with TRBD2 identical over 13 bases. The CDR3 contains 15 residues. Trimming took 5 bases from V and 5 from J; bases not matched to a gene: 3. Germline lookup yields CDR1 SEHNR and CDR2 FQNEAQ (reference sequence).

The chain combines TRBV2 with TRBJ2-3, with D uncertain. The CDR3 is made up of 13 amino acids. Looked up from germline, CDR1 is SNHLY and CDR2 is FYNNEI. With 2 bases removed from V and 6 bases from J, the gap between germline ends came to 9 bases. CDR3 DNA: TGTGCCAGCAGTGAAAATGTGTCCGATACGCAGTATTTT. It codes for CASSENVSDTQYF.

The rearrangement links TRBV11-2 to TRBJ2-7; D uncertain. V dropped 1 base and J dropped 3 bases, with 10 bases sitting between them. The CDR3 runs 14 residues. Germline V gives CDR1 SGHAT, CDR2 FQNNGV. The DNA for the CDR3 is TGTGCCAGCAGCTTAGTAGGCGGAGACTACGAGCAGTACTTC. Protein: CASSLVGGDYEQYF.

V and J are TRBV29-1 and TRBJ2-5; 9 nucleotides agree with TRBD1. Germline V gives CDR1 SQVTM, CDR2 ANQGSEA. The CDR3 runs 19 residues. V lost 0 bases to trimming and J lost 0 bases; unmatched junction nucleotides: 14. The CDR3 loop is CSVEDLVQGAKTYQETQYF. The DNA of the CDR3 is TGCAGCGTTGAAGATCTGGTACAGGGGGCTAAAACCTACCAAGAGACCCAGTACTTC.

Written as DNA, the CDR3 is TGCGCCAGCAGCCAAGATAAATCGGCTAACTTGCATAGCACAGATACGCAGTATTTT. Protein: CASSQDKSANLHSTDTQYF. The chain employs TRBV4-1 and TRBJ2-3; D is unresolved. Germline CDR1 reads MGHRA; CDR2 reads YSYEKL. Trimming stripped 0 bases from V and 0 bases from J, with 19 bases between. There are 19 residues in the CDR3.

This chain connects TRBV19 to TRBJ2-5; TRBD1 might be the D (5 bases). Germline V lookup: CDR1 LNHDA, CDR2 SQIVND (reference sequence). The CDR3 has 15 residues. Trimming stripped 4 bases from V and 3 bases from J, with 15 bases between. CDR3 sequence reads: CASSSLGQGEETQYF. The CDR3 coding sequence is TGTGCCAGTAGTAGCCTCGGGCAGGGTGAAGAGACCCAGTACTTC.

The chain carries TRBV10-1 and TRBJ2-3; D is ambiguous. The CDR3 has 17 amino acids. CDR1 is WNHNN and CDR2 is SYGVQD in the germline V gene (reference sequence). Deletions cut 0 bases from V and 0 bases from J, with 13 bases between. The CDR3 region has the DNA TGCGCCAGCAGTGAGTCGAAAGGAGTCTCTAGCACAGATACGCAGTATTTT. Amino acid sequence: CASSESKGVSSTDTQYF.

This chain joins TRBV28 and TRBJ1-5; 7 nucleotides align to TRBD1. This CDR3 is 12 amino acids long. CDR1 and CDR2 from the germline V gene are MDHEN and SYDVKM. V dropped 7 bases and J dropped 11; count of bases not matched to a gene: 8. This CDR3 is CASTGTEWAQHF. The CDR3 region has the DNA TGTGCCAGCACCGGGACAGAGTGGGCCCAGCATTTT.

The gene calls are TRBV18 and TRBJ2-1; D may match TRBD1 or TRBD2 (5 bases each). V lost 4 bases and J 8 bases, leaving 21 bases between the germline ends. Germline loops: CDR1 KGHSH, CDR2 LQKENI. The CDR3 totals 16 residues. Here the CDR3 reads CASSLLPDPGLYEQFF. The CDR3 DNA sequence: TGTGCCAGCTCACTCCTACCGGACCCGGGGCTCTATGAGCAGTTCTTC.

This clone appeared once. The chain employs TRBV4-3 and TRBJ2-3, with no clear D. Germline V gives CDR1 LGHNA, CDR2 YSLEER. V was clipped by 0 bases and J by 6 bases, with 7 bases between them. The CDR3 extends over 13 amino acids. CDR3 DNA sequence: TGCGCCAGCAGCCAAGAAAGAGGCGATACGCAGTATTTT. It translates to CASSQERGDTQYF.

This chain links TRBV4-3 with TRBJ2-2; no firm D call. Germline CDR1 and CDR2: LGHNA and YSLEER. This CDR3 region has 15 residues. V lost 1 base and J lost 3, with 9 bases in between. The chain's CDR3 is CASSQGLAYTGELFF. CDR3 DNA sequence: TGCGCCAGCAGCCAAGGTTTAGCTTACACCGGGGAGCTGTTTTTT.

J is TRBJ2-1 and V is TRBV6-5; no clear D gene. CDR1 is MNHEY and CDR2 is SVGAGI in the germline V gene. Deletions cut 6 bases from V and 9 bases from J, with 12 bases between. This CDR3 is 12 amino acids long. The CDR3: CASRPRIGEQFF. The CDR3 DNA is TGTGCCAGCAGACCTAGGATCGGTGAGCAGTTCTTC.

V gene TRBV18 combines with J gene TRBJ1-1, with 8 bases identical to TRBD1. The germline CDR1 and CDR2 sequences are KGHSH and LQKENI. This CDR3 spans 15 amino acids. V lost 6 bases to trimming and J lost 4 bases; unmatched junction nucleotides: 10. Written as DNA, the CDR3 is TGTGCCAGCTCCACCACCGACAGGGGAATCACTGAAGCTTTCTTT. Protein: CASSTTDRGITEAFF.

This rearrangement joins TRBV19 to TRBJ2-5; TRBD1 matches 7 bases. J gave up 1 base and V 6 bases, and 2 bases lay outside the gene matches. The CDR3 covers 13 residues. Germline-derived CDR1 and CDR2 are LNHDA and SQIVND (reference sequence). CDR3 loop: CASSRDSQETQYF. Written as DNA, the CDR3 is TGTGCCAGTAGCCGGGACAGCCAAGAGACCCAGTACTTC.

CDR3 nucleotide sequence: TGTGCCACCCAACAGTACGGGACAGTGAACACTGAAGCTTTCTTT. Translated: CATQQYGTVNTEAFF. The chain carries TRBV6-5 and TRBJ1-1; 7 bases line up with TRBD1. Germline V gene data show CDR1 as MNHEY and CDR2 as SVGAGI. The CDR3 length is 15 residues. With 10 bases clipped from V and 0 bases from J, the junction kept 11 bases outside the gene matches.

The CDR3 reads CASSIGPGSYYGYTF. DNA for the CDR3: TGTGCCAGTAGTATAGGCCCAGGCTCCTACTATGGCTACACCTTC. The rearrangement links TRBV19 to TRBJ1-2; D gene ambiguous. This CDR3 spans 15 amino acids. Germline V gene lookup returns CDR1 LNHDA and CDR2 SQIVND (reference sequence). V gave up 1 base and J gave up 3 bases, with 12 bases separating them.

This rearrangement joins TRBV7-2 to TRBJ2-3; no clear D. CDR1 is SGHTA and CDR2 is FQGNSA in the germline V gene. The CDR3 contains 15 residues. V lost 1 base, J lost 2 bases, and 10 bases lay in between. The CDR3: CASSLVGTDTDTQYF. The CDR3 DNA reads as TGTGCCAGCAGCTTAGTGGGTACGGACACAGATACGCAGTATTTT.

Note on this clone: No conserved phenylalanine or tryptophan is present at the end of the CDR3, so a read error is the likely explanation. The chain's CDR3 is CSVEIGFGDTEAFL. CDR3 in DNA: TGCAGCGTTGAAATCGGCTTTGGGGACACTGAAGCTTTCCTT. This chain uses TRBV29-1 with TRBJ1-1; D is unresolved. The germline V gene has CDR1 SQVTM and CDR2 ANQGSEA. Trimming took off 2 bases at V and 3 bases at J, with 13 bases between the two ends. CDR3 length: 14 amino acids.